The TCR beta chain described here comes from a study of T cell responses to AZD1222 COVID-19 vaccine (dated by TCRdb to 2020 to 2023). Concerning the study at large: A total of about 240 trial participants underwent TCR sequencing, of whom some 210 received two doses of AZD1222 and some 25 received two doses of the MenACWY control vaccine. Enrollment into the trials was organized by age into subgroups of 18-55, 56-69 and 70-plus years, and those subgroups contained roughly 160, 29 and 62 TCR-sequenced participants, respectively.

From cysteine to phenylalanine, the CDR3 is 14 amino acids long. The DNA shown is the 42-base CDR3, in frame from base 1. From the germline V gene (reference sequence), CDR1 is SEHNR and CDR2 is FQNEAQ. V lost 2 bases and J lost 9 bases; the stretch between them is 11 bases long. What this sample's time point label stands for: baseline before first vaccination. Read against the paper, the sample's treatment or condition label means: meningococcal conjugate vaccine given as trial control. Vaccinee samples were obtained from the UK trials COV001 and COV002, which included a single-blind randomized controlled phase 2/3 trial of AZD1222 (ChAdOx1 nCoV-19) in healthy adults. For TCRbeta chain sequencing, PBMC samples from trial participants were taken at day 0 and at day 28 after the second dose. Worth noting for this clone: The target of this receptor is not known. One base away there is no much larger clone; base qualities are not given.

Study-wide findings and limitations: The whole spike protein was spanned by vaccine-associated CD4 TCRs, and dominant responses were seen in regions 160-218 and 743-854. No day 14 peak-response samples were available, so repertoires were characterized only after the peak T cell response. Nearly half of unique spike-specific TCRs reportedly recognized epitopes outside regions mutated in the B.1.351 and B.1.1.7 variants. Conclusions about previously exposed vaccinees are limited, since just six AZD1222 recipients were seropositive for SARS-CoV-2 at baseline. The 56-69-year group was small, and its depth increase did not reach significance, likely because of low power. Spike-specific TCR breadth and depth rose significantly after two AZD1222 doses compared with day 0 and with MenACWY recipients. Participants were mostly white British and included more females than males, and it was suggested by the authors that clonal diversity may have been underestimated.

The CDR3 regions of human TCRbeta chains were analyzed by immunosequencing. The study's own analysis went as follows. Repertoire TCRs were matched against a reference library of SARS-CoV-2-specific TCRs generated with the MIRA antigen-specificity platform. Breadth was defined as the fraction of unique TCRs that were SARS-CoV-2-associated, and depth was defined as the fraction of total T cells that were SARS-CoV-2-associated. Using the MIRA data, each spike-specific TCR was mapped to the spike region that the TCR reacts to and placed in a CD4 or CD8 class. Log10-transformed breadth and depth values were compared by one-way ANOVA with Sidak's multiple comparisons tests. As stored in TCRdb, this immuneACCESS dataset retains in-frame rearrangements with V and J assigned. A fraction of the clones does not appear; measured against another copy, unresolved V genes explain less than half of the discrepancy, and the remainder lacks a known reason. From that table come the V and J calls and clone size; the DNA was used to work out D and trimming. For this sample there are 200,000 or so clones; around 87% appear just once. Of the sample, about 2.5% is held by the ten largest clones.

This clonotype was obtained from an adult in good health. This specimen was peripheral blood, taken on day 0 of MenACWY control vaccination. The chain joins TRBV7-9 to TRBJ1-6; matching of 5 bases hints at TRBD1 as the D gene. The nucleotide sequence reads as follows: TGTGCCAGCAGCTTAAATGCGGGACTTTCACCCCTCCACTTT. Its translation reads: CASSLNAGLSPLHF. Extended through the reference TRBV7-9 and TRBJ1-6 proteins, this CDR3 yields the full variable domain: DTGVSQNPRHKITKRGQNVTFRCDPISEHNRLYWYRQTLGQGPEFLTYFQNEAQLEKSRLLSDRFSAERPKGSFSTLEIQRTEQGDSAMYLCASSLNAGLSPLHFGNGTRLTVT.